This entry is about one TCR beta chain. Its target is not known. This sample stems from a study of cytomegalovirus exposure and HLA in healthy donors. Study results and limitations: Follow-up analysis found HLA locus-dependent TCR association rates, highest for DRB1 and lowest for HLA-C. Associated with HLA alleles at 0.05 false discovery rate in a later analysis were some 18,000 TCR beta sequences. Earlier analysis yielded a pattern in which most TCR beta V segments were productive about 90% or about 30% of the time. The likely explanation for a cluster of highly shared sequence variants was sequencing artifact.

The PCR employed 60 Vbeta primers together with 13 Jbeta primers. The protocol was immunoSEQ multiplex PCR, while the TCRdb copy is restricted to in-frame clones and leaves out a portion. The repertoire includes some 140,000 clones, roughly 74% of them detected once, and about 2.8% sits in the top ten. Germline CDR1 reads SGHRS; CDR2 reads YFSETQ. V lost 0 bases, J lost 0 bases, and 18 bases lay in between. This CDR3 comprises 18 residues. The TCR originated in a man aged 18 to 30 in good health and CMV-seronegative. The chain couples TRBV5-1 to TRBJ1-1, with TRBD1 as a possible D gene (6 bases). Sequencing input: PBMCs. The CDR3, as DNA: TGCGCCAGCAGCTTGGTACCTGGGGACAACAACATGAACACTGAAGCTTTCTTT. It yields the protein CASSLVPGDNNMNTEAFF.